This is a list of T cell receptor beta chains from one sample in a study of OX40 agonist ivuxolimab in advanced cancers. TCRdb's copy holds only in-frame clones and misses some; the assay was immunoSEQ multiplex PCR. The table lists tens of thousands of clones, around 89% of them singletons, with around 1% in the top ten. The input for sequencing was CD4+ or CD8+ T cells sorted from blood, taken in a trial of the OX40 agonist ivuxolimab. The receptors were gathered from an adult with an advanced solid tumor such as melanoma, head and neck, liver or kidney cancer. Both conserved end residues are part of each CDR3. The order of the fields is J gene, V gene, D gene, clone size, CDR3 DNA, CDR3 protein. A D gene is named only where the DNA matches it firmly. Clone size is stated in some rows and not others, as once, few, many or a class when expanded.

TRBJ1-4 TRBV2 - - TGTGCCAGCAGTGAAGGGGCCGCATCGGAAAAACTGTTTTTT CASSEGAASEKLFF
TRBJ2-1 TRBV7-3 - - TGTGCCAGCAGCTTACCCGGGGGTCCCAGCTACAATGAGCAGTTCTTC CASSLPGGPSYNEQFF
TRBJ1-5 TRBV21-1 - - TGTGCCAGCAGCTCCCCCGAGGGGGGATATCAGCCCCAGCATTTT CASSSPEGGYQPQHF
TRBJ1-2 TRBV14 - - TGTGCCAGCAGCCAAACCGGACCCCATGGCTACACCTTC CASSQTGPHGYTF
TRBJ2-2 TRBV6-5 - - TGTGCCAGCAGTCCAAAGATACAGGGCGGGGAGCTGTTTTTT CASSPKIQGGELFF
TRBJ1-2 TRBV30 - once TGTGCCTGGACGCATTCTAACTATGGCTACACCTTC CAWTHSNYGYTF
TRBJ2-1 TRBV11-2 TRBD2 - TGTGCCAGCAGCCCCCTGAGCGGGGGCCACAACAATGAGCAGTTCTTC CASSPLSGGHNNEQFF
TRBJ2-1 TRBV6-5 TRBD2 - TGTGCCAGCAGTTACTCGAGCGGGAGGGGCAATGAGCAGTTCTTC CASSYSSGRGNEQFF
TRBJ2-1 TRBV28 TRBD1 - TGTGCCAGCAGCCAGAACAGGGGGCTCACCTACAATGAGCAGTTCTTC CASSQNRGLTYNEQFF
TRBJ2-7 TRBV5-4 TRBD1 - TGTGCCAGCAGCTTTGACAGGGTGCGCGAGCAGTACTTC CASSFDRVREQYF
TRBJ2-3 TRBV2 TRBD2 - TGTGCCAGCACACGCCTAGCGGGAGGCACAGATACGCAGTATTTT CASTRLAGGTDTQYF
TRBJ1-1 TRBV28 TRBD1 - TGTGCCAGCAGGACCGGACAGGGGCTCACTGAAGCTTTCTTT CASRTGQGLTEAFF
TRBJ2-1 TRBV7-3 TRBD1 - TGTGCCAGCACCCCGGGACAGGGGATGGGTGAGCAGTTCTTC CASTPGQGMGEQFF
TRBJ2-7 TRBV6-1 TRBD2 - TGTGCCTCTCGGCGGGAGGGTCCGGGGGAGCAGTACTTC CASRREGPGEQYF